The 9 T cell receptor beta chains listed next were all sequenced from one sample in a study of T cell responses to AZD1222 COVID-19 vaccine. Clones were read by immunoSEQ multiplex PCR, and TCRdb kept only the in-frame ones, dropping some. The sample carries 100,000 to 120,000 clones, about 95% recorded once. Here the sequenced sample was peripheral blood, taken 28 days after the second AZD1222 dose. These receptor sequences come from an adult who received the AZD1222 COVID-19 vaccine.

The chain combines TRBV4-1 with TRBJ1-5; D gene unclear. V was pared by 1 base and J by 5 bases, with 18 bases between. The CDR3 has 17 residues. The germline gives CDR1 MGHRA, CDR2 YSYEKL. CDR3 nucleotides: TGCGCCAGCAGCCAAGGGGAGGGTCAAACGGGTTATCAGCCCCAGCATTTT. This codes for CASSQGEGQTGYQPQHF.

The V call is TRBV6-1, the J call TRBJ1-1, with D hard to call. Germline V gives CDR1 MNHNS, CDR2 SASEGT. This CDR3 is 13 amino acids long. V was clipped by 0 bases and J by 6 bases, with 8 bases between them. The CDR3 bases are TGTGCCAGCAGTGAAGCGCTAGGGCCTGAAGCTTTCTTT. Protein: CASSEALGPEAFF.

The rearrangement uses TRBV6-4 and TRBJ2-2; TRBD2 matches at 10 bases. The J segment lost 3 bases and the V segment lost 5 bases, leaving 3 bases of the junction unmatched. From germline, CDR1 is MRHNA and CDR2 SNTAGT. This CDR3 region has 15 residues. The CDR3 nucleotides are TGTGCCAGCAGTCCAAGCGGGGGGGACACCGGGGAGCTGTTTTTT. It specifies CASSPSGGDTGELFF.

This chain joins TRBV5-8 and TRBJ2-3; TRBD2 is a possible D gene (6 bases). Trimming stripped 1 base from V and 4 bases from J, with 10 bases between. This CDR3 has 14 residues. Per the germline V gene, CDR1 is SGHTS and CDR2 is YDEGEE. The CDR3 nucleotides are TGTGCCAGCAGCTTGCAGGGCGGGGCAGATACGCAGTATTTT. Translating gives CASSLQGGADTQYF. The complete variable domain, with remaining parts taken from reference TRBV5-8 and TRBJ2-3, reads EAGVTQSPTHLIKTRGQQATLRCSPISGHTSVYWYQQALGLGLQFLLWYDEGEERNRGNFPPRFSGRQFPNYSSELNVNALELEDSALYLCASSLQGGADTQYFGPGTRLTVL.

A few counts support this clone. This chain links TRBV18 with TRBJ2-7; 9 bases are a match to TRBD1. Germline CDR1 is KGHSH and CDR2 is LQKENI. V lost 2 bases to trimming and J lost 6 bases; unmatched junction nucleotides: 5. This CDR3 is 14 amino acids long. CDR3 loop: CASSPLDRGGEQYF. CDR3 nucleotide sequence: TGTGCCAGCTCACCATTGGACAGGGGCGGCGAGCAGTACTTC. Complete variable domain (other parts from reference TRBV18 and TRBJ2-7): NAGVMQNPRHLVRRRGQEARLRCSPMKGHSHVYWYRQLPEEGLKFMVYLQKENIIDESGMPKERFSAEFPKEGPSILRIQQVVRGDSAAYFCASSPLDRGGEQYFGPGTRLTVT.

The V call is TRBV7-9, the J call TRBJ2-1, with 7 bases identical to TRBD2. With 1 base clipped from V and 7 bases from J, the junction kept 19 bases outside the gene matches. The CDR3 runs 19 residues. Per germline, CDR1 SEHNR and CDR2 FQNEAQ (reference sequence). For the CDR3, the DNA is TGTGCCAGCAGCTTAGACCCCCTTGGGGGGAGGGCCCTCATGAATGAGCAGTTCTTC. Encoded protein: CASSLDPLGGRALMNEQFF.

This chain joins TRBV10-1 and TRBJ1-1; tentative D call: TRBD1 (5 bases). The CDR3 extends over 15 amino acids. The germline CDR1 and CDR2 sequences are WNHNN and SYGVQD (reference sequence). V was cut by 2 bases and J by 3 bases, with 13 bases left in between. CDR3 protein: CASSESGTEHTEAFF. The CDR3 nucleotides read TGCGCCAGCAGTGAGAGTGGGACGGAGCACACTGAAGCTTTCTTT.

The V and J genes are TRBV6-5 and TRBJ1-2; D unclear. Germline V CDR1 and CDR2: MNHEY, SVGAGI. The ends were cut back, 8 bases at V and 0 bases at J, with 10 bases in the middle. The CDR3 has 13 amino acids. The CDR3, as DNA: TGTGCCAGCCGGATTGAAGCTAACTATGGCTACACCTTC. It codes for CASRIEANYGYTF.

DNA of the CDR3: TGTGCCAGCAGCCGCCGACTTAGCGGGAGCTCCTACAATGAGCAGTTCTTC. It yields the protein CASSRRLSGSSYNEQFF. J is TRBJ2-1 and V is TRBV14, with 9 bases aligning to TRBD2. J was trimmed by 0 bases and V by 4 bases; bases with no gene match: 7. There are 17 residues in the CDR3. Germline lookup yields CDR1 SGHDN and CDR2 FVKESK.